The 29 T cell receptor beta chains listed next were all sequenced from one sample in a study of shared clonotypes between healthy human individuals. Generated by immunoSEQ multiplex PCR, the TCRdb table keeps only in-frame clones and is missing some. The sample has 2,500,000 or so clones, approximately 94% seen once; the top ten hold 0.36%. Sequences were obtained from naive CD4+ T cells from PBMCs. Subset: CD45RA+ positively selected. The receptors stem from a man younger than 30 in good health. Some clones in this sample may be carry-over from other donors' samples.

Here the CDR3 reads CASSATGAQETQYF. DNA for the CDR3: TGTGCCAGCAGTGCCACTGGGGCTCAAGAGACCCAGTACTTC. The chain is built from TRBV6-1 and TRBJ2-5; maybe TRBD1 (5 bases). Per the germline V gene, CDR1 is MNHNS and CDR2 is SASEGT. Trimming took off 4 bases at V and 2 bases at J, with 11 bases between the two ends. This CDR3 contains 14 residues.

This sequence joins TRBV7-6 and TRBJ2-5, with no clear D. The CDR3 totals 16 residues. Trimming left V 4 bases short and J 1 base short, with 16 bases between. Germline V gene sequence: CDR1 SGHVS, CDR2 FNYEAQ. The CDR3 DNA is TGTGCCAGCAGCTCCCCAATGGGCTGGGTCCAAGAGACCCAGTACTTC. It is translated as CASSSPMGWVQETQYF.

The CDR3 loop is CAISGTSGNTIYF. Written as DNA, the CDR3 is TGTGCCATCAGTGGAACCTCTGGAAACACCATATATTTT. This rearrangement joins TRBV10-3 to TRBJ1-3; D is undetermined. Germline V CDR1 and CDR2: ENHRY, SYGVKD. This CDR3 comprises 13 residues. Trimming took off 4 bases at V and 0 bases at J, with 4 bases between the two ends.

The chain combines TRBV5-1 with TRBJ2-3; 9 nucleotides align to TRBD2. The V segment lost 4 bases and the J segment 0 bases; nucleotides outside the gene matches: 6. The CDR3 runs 16 residues. Germline CDR1 SGHRS, CDR2 YFSETQ. CDR3 sequence reads: CASSIRLADSTDTQYF. CDR3 nucleotides: TGCGCCAGCAGCATACGACTAGCGGATAGCACAGATACGCAGTATTTT.

The V gene is TRBV20-1, the J gene TRBJ1-1, with D hard to call. From germline, CDR1 is DFQATT and CDR2 SNEGSKA (reference sequence). The CDR3 consists of 8 residues. The germline V and J ends were trimmed by 6 bases and 8 bases, with 4 bases remaining between them. The CDR3 DNA reads TGCAGTGCCAAAGAAGCTTTCTTT. As protein: CSAKEAFF.

In this sample, this clone turned up once. J is TRBJ2-2 and V is TRBV19; weak D call: TRBD2 (5 bases). The germline V gene has CDR1 LNHDA and CDR2 SQIVND (reference sequence). V lost 6 bases, J lost 4 bases, and 12 bases lay in between. The CDR3 is made up of 14 amino acids. The CDR3 nucleotides are TGTGCCAGTAGAGAGGGAGTGGCCACCGGGGAGCTGTTTTTT. As protein: CASREGVATGELFF.

The chain links TRBV6-5 to TRBJ2-7; D may be TRBD1 (7 bases). The CDR3 is made up of 14 amino acids. Germline CDR1 MNHEY, CDR2 SVGAGI. V dropped 2 bases and J dropped 7 bases, with 15 bases sitting between them. The CDR3 here is CASSYLDRAGEQYF. DNA of the CDR3: TGTGCCAGCAGTTACCTTGACAGGGCGGGAGAGCAGTACTTC.

This rearrangement joins TRBV18 to TRBJ2-7; 8 nucleotides match TRBD1. Unmatched junction bases numbered 10, after V lost 3 bases and J lost 0 bases. The CDR3 contains 17 residues. Germline values: CDR1 KGHSH, CDR2 LQKENI. DNA of the CDR3: TGTGCCAGCTCACCCTTGTATCAGGGGGCCCACTCCTACGAGCAGTACTTC. Its translation is CASSPLYQGAHSYEQYF.

This chain links TRBV15 with TRBJ1-1, with 11 nucleotides matching TRBD1. Per germline, CDR1 LNHNV and CDR2 YYDKDF (reference sequence). CDR3 length: 15 amino acids. V was pared by 1 base and J by 11 bases, with 9 bases of the junction left unmatched. Here the CDR3 reads CATSRGGTGGSGAFF. The CDR3 DNA reads as TGTGCCACCAGCAGAGGAGGGACAGGGGGTTCGGGCGCTTTCTTT.

The CDR3 coding sequence is TGCGCCAGCAGCCAAGGGACTAGCGGGACTTTGAACGAGCAGTACTTC. Its protein is CASSQGTSGTLNEQYF. The J gene is TRBJ2-7, the V gene TRBV4-3; 12 bases line up with TRBD2. V gave up 1 base and J gave up 5 bases; unmatched junction bases: 6. The CDR3 spans 16 residues. Germline values: CDR1 LGHNA, CDR2 YSLEER.

This clone has a single count. This chain uses TRBV18 with TRBJ2-3, with 9 bases identical to TRBD1. Germline CDR1 KGHSH, CDR2 LQKENI. J gave up 6 bases and V 2 bases, and 12 bases lay outside the gene matches. The CDR3 consists of 17 residues. Written as DNA, the CDR3 is TGTGCCAGCTCACCATCTTGGAACAGGGGGCAGGTGGATACGCAGTATTTT. It yields the protein CASSPSWNRGQVDTQYF.

This sequence joins TRBV7-9 and TRBJ2-2; D call uncertain. V lost 8 bases and J 10 bases, leaving 11 bases between the germline ends. Germline V gives CDR1 SEHNR, CDR2 FQNEAQ (reference sequence). The CDR3 extends over 11 amino acids. In DNA form, the CDR3 reads TGTGCCAGCGATTCATATGCGGAGCTGTTTTTT. Its protein product is CASDSYAELFF.

The gene calls are TRBV7-9 and TRBJ2-3, with 7 bases that match TRBD1. Germline CDR1 SEHNR, CDR2 FQNEAQ (reference sequence). CDR3 length: 15 residues. Unmatched junction bases numbered 11, after V lost 7 bases and J lost 4 bases. CDR3 nucleotides: TGTGCCAGCAAACTACGGGCAGGGGGACCAGATACGCAGTATTTT. It yields the protein CASKLRAGGPDTQYF.

This clone was found once. This rearrangement joins TRBV29-1 to TRBJ2-3; 10 nucleotides match TRBD1. The J segment lost 3 bases and the V segment lost 5 bases, leaving 8 bases of the junction unmatched. This CDR3 has 15 residues. Germline CDR1 SQVTM, CDR2 ANQGSEA. DNA for the CDR3: TGCAGCGTTCTCCCCCGGGACAGGGGAACAGATACGCAGTATTTT. Translation gives CSVLPRDRGTDTQYF.

This clone occurred once. The gene calls are TRBV5-3 and TRBJ2-3; 9 bases map to TRBD2. TRBV5-3 is an ORF for which the function is uncertain. J lost 1 base, V lost 4 bases, and 7 bases had no gene match. The CDR3 totals 16 residues. The CDR3 here is CARSQPPSGGTDTQYF. The CDR3 coding sequence is TGTGCCAGAAGCCAACCCCCTAGCGGGGGCACAGATACGCAGTATTTT.

V gene TRBV4-2 combines with J gene TRBJ1-5; tentative D call: TRBD1 (5 bases). Germline V gene sequence: CDR1 LGHNA, CDR2 YNFKEQ. The CDR3 has 17 residues. V was pared by 3 bases and J by 6 bases, with 21 bases between. This CDR3 is CASSHEQDWGSSQPQHF. Written as DNA, the CDR3 is TGTGCCAGCAGCCACGAACAAGATTGGGGGAGTTCTCAGCCCCAGCATTTT.

J is TRBJ2-1 and V is TRBV5-1, with 10 nucleotides matching TRBD2. Germline loops: CDR1 SGHRS, CDR2 YFSETQ. There are 16 residues in the CDR3. With 4 bases clipped from V and 5 bases from J, the junction kept 9 bases outside the gene matches. The DNA of the CDR3 is TGCGCCAGCAGCCAAACCGCTAGCGGGAGTAACAATGAGCAGTTCTTC. Its translation: CASSQTASGSNNEQFF. Together with reference TRBV5-1 and TRBJ2-1, the CDR3 gives the full variable domain: KAGVTQTPRYLIKTRGQQVTLSCSPISGHRSVSWYQQTPGQGLQFLFEYFSETQRNKGNFPGRFSGRQFSNSRSEMNVSTLELGDSALYLCASSQTASGSNNEQFFGPGTRLTVL.

The chain combines TRBV5-1 with TRBJ1-2, with D uncertain. Germline V gene data show CDR1 as SGHRS and CDR2 as YFSETQ. This CDR3 comprises 13 residues. V lost 4 bases and J 3 bases, leaving 10 bases between the germline ends. This chain's CDR3 is CASSADGDYGYTF. CDR3 nucleotide sequence: TGCGCCAGCAGCGCCGACGGTGACTATGGCTACACCTTC.

This chain links TRBV7-2 with TRBJ2-3, with D unresolved. Germline V gene data show CDR1 as SGHTA and CDR2 as FQGNSA. Between the trimmed V and J ends, which lost 1 base and 14 bases, there was a span of 19 bases. The CDR3 extends over 14 amino acids. For the CDR3, the DNA is TGTGCCAGCAGCTTAGGAGGCGCGGCGGCTCCGCGGTATTTT. It codes for CASSLGGAAAPRYF.

Concerning this clone itself: Other nucleotide sequences in the sample specify the same CDR3. The chain recombines TRBV5-1 with TRBJ2-1; 13 positions match TRBD2. Germline V gene sequence: CDR1 SGHRS, CDR2 YFSETQ. The junction had 2 bases not matched to a gene; V was cut back by 3 bases and J by 2 bases. There are 16 residues in the CDR3. CDR3 nucleotides: TGCGCCAGCAGCTCCGGGACTAGCGGGGCCTACAATGAGCAGTTCTTC. Translating it yields CASSSGTSGAYNEQFF.

The chain is built from TRBV5-4 and TRBJ2-7, with 9 bases identical to TRBD1. Trimming cost V 3 bases and J 4 bases; bases outside gene matches: 5. Per germline, CDR1 SGHNT and CDR2 YYREEE (reference sequence). This CDR3 region has 14 residues. The CDR3 region has the DNA TGTGCCAGCAGCTCCGGGACAGGGCTTTACGAGCAGTACTTC. Protein product: CASSSGTGLYEQYF.

V is TRBV7-2 and J is TRBJ2-2; D is perhaps TRBD2 (6 bases). Germline CDR1 is SGHTA and CDR2 is FQGNSA. Trimming took 5 bases from V and 6 from J, leaving 13 bases between them. The CDR3 extends over 14 amino acids. The CDR3 loop reads CASSIGGAAGELFF. CDR3 bases: TGTGCCAGCAGCATCGGAGGGGCAGCCGGGGAGCTGTTTTTT.

V gene TRBV11-2 combines with J gene TRBJ1-1; 7 nucleotides line up with TRBD1. The J segment lost 10 bases and the V segment lost 3 bases, leaving 5 bases of the junction unmatched. The CDR3 sequence is 12 residues long. In germline, CDR1 is SGHAT, CDR2 FQNNGV. CDR3 residues: CASSFNPGGAFF. The DNA for the CDR3 is TGTGCCAGCAGCTTTAATCCAGGGGGAGCTTTCTTT. Drawing the rest from reference TRBV11-2 and TRBJ1-1, the complete variable domain is EAGVAQSPRYKIIEKRQSVAFWCNPISGHATLYWYQQILGQGPKLLIQFQNNGVVDDSQLPKDRFSAERLKGVDSTLKIQPAKLEDSAVYLCASSFNPGGAFFGQGTRLTVV.

To note about this clone: Other DNA sequences within the sample encode an identical CDR3. The chain uses TRBV28 and TRBJ1-2; D is possibly TRBD1 (6 bases). CDR3 length equals 13 residues. Trimming pared 5 bases from V and 4 bases from J, leaving 11 bases between. Germline assignment: CDR1 MDHEN and CDR2 SYDVKM. The chain's CDR3 is CASSPGGAYGYTF. CDR3 in DNA: TGTGCCAGCAGTCCCGGGGGGGCCTATGGCTACACCTTC.

This chain links TRBV6-5 with TRBJ2-3; unclear D gene. CDR1 is MNHEY and CDR2 is SVGAGI in the germline V gene. The CDR3 covers 12 residues. The germline V and J ends were trimmed by 0 bases and 9 bases, with 7 bases remaining between them. CDR3 sequence (DNA): TGTGCCAGCAGTTACTCAGGGAAGACGCAGTATTTT. Translation: CASSYSGKTQYF.

The rearrangement joins TRBV5-1 to TRBJ1-1; 7 positions match TRBD1. Germline V gene lookup returns CDR1 SGHRS and CDR2 YFSETQ. The ends lost 0 bases at V and 4 bases at J; junction bases unmatched: 12. CDR3 size: 17 residues. This chain's CDR3 is CASSLGPSTGMSTEAFF. For the CDR3, the DNA is TGCGCCAGCAGCTTGGGCCCGTCGACAGGGATGAGCACTGAAGCTTTCTTT.

The J gene is TRBJ1-2, the V gene TRBV28; D is ambiguous. The CDR3 extends over 13 amino acids. V was cut by 5 bases and J by 1 base, with 8 bases left in between. In germline, CDR1 is MDHEN, CDR2 SYDVKM. This CDR3 is CASSKQINYGYTF. The CDR3 DNA reads as TGTGCCAGCAGTAAACAGATTAACTATGGCTACACCTTC.

A remark on this clone: Other DNA sequences in this sample translate to the same CDR3. The chain uses TRBV7-3 and TRBJ2-3; tentatively, D is TRBD1 (5 bases). This CDR3 comprises 15 residues. Germline loops: CDR1 SGHTA, CDR2 FQGTGA. The V end lost 5 bases, the J end lost 1 base, and 13 bases lay between the germline ends. The CDR3 DNA reads as TGTGCCAGCAGCCCTGGGGCTGGACGCACAGATACGCAGTATTTT. Translating gives CASSPGAGRTDTQYF. Together with reference TRBV7-3 and TRBJ2-3, the CDR3 gives the full variable domain: GAGVSQTPSNKVTEKGKYVELRCDPISGHTALYWYRQSLGQGPEFLIYFQGTGAADDSGLPNDRFFAVRPEGSVSTLKIQRTERGDSAVYLCASSPGAGRTDTQYFGPGTRLTVL.

This clone was recorded once. The J gene is TRBJ1-5, the V gene TRBV28; 8 bases map to TRBD1. Trimming took 7 bases from V and 6 from J; bases not matched to a gene: 11. CDR1 and CDR2 (germline): MDHEN, SYDVKM. This CDR3 has 15 amino acids. CDR3 nucleotides: TGTGCCAGCACCCCCCGCGACAGGGGTCGTCAGCCCCAGCATTTT. Translation: CASTPRDRGRQPQHF.